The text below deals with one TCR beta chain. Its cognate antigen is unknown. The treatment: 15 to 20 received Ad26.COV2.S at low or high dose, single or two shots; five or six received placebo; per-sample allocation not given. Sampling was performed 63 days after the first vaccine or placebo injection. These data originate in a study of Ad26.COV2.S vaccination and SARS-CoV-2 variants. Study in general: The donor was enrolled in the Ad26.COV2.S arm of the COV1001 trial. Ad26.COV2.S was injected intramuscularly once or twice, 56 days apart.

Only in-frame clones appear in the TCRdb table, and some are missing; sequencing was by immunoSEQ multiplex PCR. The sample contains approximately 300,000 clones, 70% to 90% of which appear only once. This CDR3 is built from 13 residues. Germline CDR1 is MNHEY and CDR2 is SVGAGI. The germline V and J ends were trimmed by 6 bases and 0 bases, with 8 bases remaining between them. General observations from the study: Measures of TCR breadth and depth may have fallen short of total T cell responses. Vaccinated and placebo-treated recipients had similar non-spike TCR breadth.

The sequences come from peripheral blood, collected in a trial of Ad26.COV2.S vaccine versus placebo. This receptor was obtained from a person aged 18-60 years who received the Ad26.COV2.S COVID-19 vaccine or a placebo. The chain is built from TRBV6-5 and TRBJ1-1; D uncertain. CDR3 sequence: CASSPGMNTEAFF. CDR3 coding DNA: TGTGCCAGCAGCCCGGGAATGAACACTGAAGCTTTCTTT.